One and the same sample provided the 24 T cell receptor beta chains below, sequenced in a study of T cells in Graves' hyperthyroidism and ophthalmopathy. Authors of the study amplified TCR beta CDR3 regions from RNA transcripts. First-round RT-PCR targeting the TCR CDR3 was performed with the HTBI primer set. TCRdb called the multiplex PCR reads again in MiXCR, with one record for every CDR3 protein. There are 600,000 or so distinct CDR3 sequences in the sample; more than 13% occur only once, and about 7% lies in the top ten. What was sequenced was blood. Every receptor here comes from a young woman with Graves' ophthalmopathy.

The chain carries TRBV28 and TRBJ2-5, with a weak D call TRBD1 (5 bases). Per germline, CDR1 MDHEN and CDR2 SYDVKM. The CDR3 has 14 amino acids. The V and J ends lost 7 bases and 2 bases respectively, with 14 bases between them. CDR3 residues: CASTDWGVQETQYF. The DNA for the CDR3 is TGTGCCAGCACCGACTGGGGCGTACAAGAGACCCAGTACTTC.

A note on this clonotype: One base away lies a much larger clone, so this may be a sequencing read error. V gene TRBV5-1 combines with J gene TRBJ1-1; D is possibly TRBD1 (5 bases). The CDR3 runs to 14 residues. The V gene's germline CDR1 is SGHRS and CDR2 YFSETQ. The CDR3 region has the DNA TGCGCCAGCGGCTTTCAGGGCGAGAACACTGAAGCTTTCTTT. The encoded protein is CASGFQGENTEAFF.

At least ten counts were recorded for this clonotype. The V gene is TRBV6-1, the J gene TRBJ2-1, with TRBD2 matching over 15 bases. Germline CDR1 and CDR2: MNHNS and SASEGT. The CDR3 loop spans 16 amino acids. Trimming took 6 bases from V and 8 from J; bases not matched to a gene: 8. This CDR3 reads CASRAGLAGGGDEQFF. The CDR3 bases are TGTGCCAGCAGGGCGGGACTAGCGGGAGGTGGTGATGAGCAGTTCTTC.

The genes are TRBV2 and TRBJ2-5, with TRBD2 identical over 10 bases. The V gene's germline CDR1 is SNHLY and CDR2 FYNNEI. CDR3 length: 15 residues. V dropped 6 bases and J dropped 1; count of bases not matched to a gene: 5. The CDR3 DNA reads TGTGCCAGCAGCCAAAGCGGGAGGGTCCAAGAGACCCAGTACTTC. Protein: CASSQSGRVQETQYF.

The sample holds a few counts of this clonotype. The chain carries TRBV5-4 and TRBJ2-5, with 7 nucleotides matching TRBD2. This CDR3 contains 16 residues. From germline, CDR1 is SGHNT and CDR2 YYREEE (reference sequence). Trimming cost V 4 bases and J 2 bases; bases outside gene matches: 11. CDR3 in DNA: TGTGCCAGCAGCGCGGGGAAGGGAGGGGATCAAGAGACCCAGTACTTC. It translates to CASSAGKGGDQETQYF.

This clonotype was seen repeatedly, ten times or more. CDR3 in DNA: TGCAGTGCTATAGACGGGACAGGGATGCAGCCCCAGCATTTT. Translated, it gives CSAIDGTGMQPQHF. V is TRBV20-1 and J is TRBJ1-5; TRBD1 matches at 9 bases. CDR1 is DFQATT and CDR2 is SNEGSKA in the germline V gene (reference sequence). Trimming removed 4 bases from V and 7 bases from J; junction bases left unmatched: 8. The CDR3 runs 14 residues.

This clonotype was seen ten or more times. The V gene is TRBV27, the J gene TRBJ1-2; the match to TRBD1 covers 11 bases. The CDR3 sequence is 14 residues long. The V and J ends lost 5 bases and 8 bases, in that order; junction bases with no gene match: 7. CDR1 is MNHEY and CDR2 is SMNVEV in the germline V gene (reference sequence). The CDR3 loop reads CASSQGQGVHGYTF. The CDR3 DNA follows: TGTGCCAGCAGTCAGGGACAGGGGGTCCACGGCTACACCTTC.

Many counts were recorded for this clonotype. The chain joins TRBV20-1 to TRBJ2-1; D gene ambiguous. V gave up 5 bases and J gave up 9 bases, with 5 bases separating them. From germline, CDR1 is DFQATT and CDR2 SNEGSKA (reference sequence). There are 9 residues in the CDR3. The CDR3 protein is CSAGFEQFF. The CDR3 bases are TGCAGTGCTGGATTTGAGCAGTTCTTC.

This chain connects TRBV28 to TRBJ2-7; possibly TRBD2 for D (6 bases). Germline CDR1 and CDR2: MDHEN and SYDVKM. Trimming left V 2 bases short and J 9 bases short, with 14 bases between. The CDR3 spans 13 residues. This CDR3 reads CASSLKSARGQYF. The CDR3 bases are TGTGCCAGCAGTTTAAAATCGGCGCGGGGGCAGTACTTC.

This clonotype was detected only a few times. The chain recombines TRBV5-1 with TRBJ2-5, with 8 bases lining up with TRBD1. Germline-derived CDR1 and CDR2 are SGHRS and YFSETQ. V lost 2 bases to trimming and J lost 4 bases; unmatched junction nucleotides: 4. This CDR3 is 14 amino acids long. The CDR3 DNA reads TGCGCCAGCAGCTTTCCAGGGGGCGGAGAGACCCAGTACTTC. Its translation: CASSFPGGGETQYF.

V usage is TRBV29-1 and J usage is TRBJ2-2, with D maybe TRBD1 (5 bases). The germline gives CDR1 SQVTM, CDR2 ANQGSEA. The CDR3 totals 15 residues. With 1 base removed from V and 6 bases from J, the gap between germline ends came to 15 bases. Written as DNA, the CDR3 is TGCAGCGTTGAAGGCTGGGGCAGGGCCTCCGGGGAGCTGTTTTTT. Its translation: CSVEGWGRASGELFF.

This clonotype showed up many times. The chain is built from TRBV6-5 and TRBJ1-5; tentative D call: TRBD1 (5 bases). The ends were cut back, 0 bases at V and 3 bases at J, with 9 bases in the middle. The germline gives CDR1 MNHEY, CDR2 SVGAGI. The CDR3 covers 15 residues. The CDR3 spells CASSYSAGSNQPQHF. The CDR3 DNA is TGTGCCAGCAGTTACTCGGCAGGGTCCAATCAGCCCCAGCATTTT.

This sequence joins TRBV2 and TRBJ1-3, with no clear D. The CDR3 contains 16 residues. V lost 8 bases and J lost 0, with 17 bases in between. Germline lookup yields CDR1 SNHLY and CDR2 FYNNEI. The CDR3 coding sequence is TGTGCCAGCGGGTCTCTGGAATTCTTCTCTGGAAACACCATATATTTT. Protein sequence: CASGSLEFFSGNTIYF.

There are a few counts of this clonotype. This may be a read error, as it is one base from a much larger clone. This chain links TRBV6-2 or TRBV6-3 with TRBJ2-1, with D perhaps matching TRBD2 (6 bases). CDR1 and CDR2 (germline): MNHEY, SVGEGT. The CDR3 runs to 15 residues. Trimming shortened V by 5 bases and J by 3 bases, and 14 bases separated the two germline ends. The CDR3 is CASSTGTGVYNEQFF. The CDR3 bases are TGTGCCAGCAGTACCGGGACTGGCGTCTACAATGAGCAGTTCTTC.

The rearrangement links TRBV14 to TRBJ2-7; no definite D call. V lost 1 base and J lost 7, with 17 bases in between. CDR3 length: 15 residues. Germline-derived CDR1 and CDR2 are SGHDN and FVKESK. CDR3 bases: TGTGCCAGCAGCCAAGTGGAGACCGTCCCTAGGGAGCAGTACTTC. Amino acids: CASSQVETVPREQYF. Based on the CDR3 plus reference TRBV14 and TRBJ2-7, the full variable domain is EAGVTQFPSHSVIEKGQTVTLRCDPISGHDNLYWYRRVMGKEIKFLLHFVKESKQDESGMPNNRFLAERTGGTYSTLKVQPAELEDSGVYFCASSQVETVPREQYFGPGTRLTVT.

The V and J genes are TRBV4-2 and TRBJ1-6; unclear D gene. This CDR3 is built from 13 residues. V lost 0 bases, J lost 6 bases, and 3 bases lay in between. Germline CDR1 LGHNA, CDR2 YNFKEQ. The CDR3 loop is CASSQEGNSPLHF. The CDR3 DNA sequence: TGTGCCAGCAGCCAAGAGGGTAATTCACCCCTCCACTTT.

This clonotype was counted ten times or more. The chain links TRBV12-3 or TRBV12-4 to TRBJ2-5; D uncertain. This CDR3 contains 17 residues. V was clipped by 1 base and J by 0 bases, with 15 bases between them. The CDR3 nucleotides are TGTGCCAGCAGTTTAGGACTCGCACGGCCAGACCAAGAGACCCAGTACTTC. It is translated as CASSLGLARPDQETQYF.

The sample holds many counts of this clonotype. The chain employs TRBV6-5 and TRBJ2-7; D is undetermined. V was trimmed by 2 bases and J by 3 bases, leaving 8 bases between them. Germline V gives CDR1 MNHEY, CDR2 SVGAGI. CDR3 length equals 13 residues. The CDR3: CASSYGVNYEQYF. In nucleotides, the CDR3 is TGTGCCAGCAGTTACGGGGTCAACTACGAGCAGTACTTC.

This clonotype was picked up a small number of times. The gene calls are TRBV20-1 and TRBJ2-6; the D is unclear. The CDR3 covers 14 residues. Per germline, CDR1 DFQATT and CDR2 SNEGSKA (reference sequence). Trimming stripped 6 bases from V and 4 bases from J, with 13 bases between. The CDR3, as DNA: TGCAGTGCGCCGATTCGGGCCGGGGCCAACGTCCTGACTTTC. It is translated as CSAPIRAGANVLTF.

This clonotype appeared once. The chain joins TRBV7-8 to TRBJ2-1; 13 bases map to TRBD2. Trimming cost V 7 bases and J 0 bases; bases outside gene matches: 9. The CDR3 is made up of 18 amino acids. Germline V gives CDR1 SGHVS, CDR2 FQNEAQ. DNA for the CDR3: TGTGCCAGCACCCTGACTAGCGGGAGGAGGGGCTCCTACAATGAGCAGTTCTTC. Translation gives CASTLTSGRRGSYNEQFF.

This clonotype was seen many times. V gene TRBV20-1 combines with J gene TRBJ2-7; 8 bases line up with TRBD1. V shed 6 bases, J shed 5 bases, and the junction held 6 bases outside the gene matches. CDR1 and CDR2 (germline): DFQATT, SNEGSKA (reference sequence). The CDR3 totals 12 residues. CDR3: CSAGQGSDEQYF. CDR3 DNA sequence: TGCAGTGCCGGACAGGGAAGCGACGAGCAGTACTTC.

This chain joins TRBV4-1 and TRBJ1-5; D possibly corresponds to TRBD1 (6 bases). Germline CDR1 is MGHRA and CDR2 is YSYEKL. The V end was cut by 1 base, the J end by 7 bases, with 20 bases between. This CDR3 is built from 17 residues. CDR3 in amino acids: CASSQARGGALGQPQHF. DNA for the CDR3: TGCGCCAGCAGCCAAGCCCGTGGGGGGGCCCTCGGGCAGCCCCAGCATTTT.

CDR3 loop: CASTMSQGADSNQPQHF. The CDR3 region has the DNA TGTGCCAGCACCATGAGTCAGGGGGCGGATAGCAATCAGCCCCAGCATTTT. The chain combines TRBV28 with TRBJ1-5, with 8 bases fitting TRBD1. The CDR3 runs to 17 residues. With V trimmed by 7 bases and J by 0 bases, 11 bases remained unmatched. Germline CDR1 and CDR2: MDHEN and SYDVKM.

A few counts support this clonotype. The chain has TRBV7-3 and TRBJ1-3; a weak D match, TRBD1 (5 bases). CDR3 length equals 17 residues. In germline, CDR1 is SGHTA, CDR2 FQGTGA. V was trimmed by 2 bases and J by 1 base, leaving 15 bases between them. The DNA for the CDR3 is TGTGCCAGCAGCTTATTCTGGCAGGGCGGTTCTGGAAACACCATATATTTT. This gives the protein CASSLFWQGGSGNTIYF.